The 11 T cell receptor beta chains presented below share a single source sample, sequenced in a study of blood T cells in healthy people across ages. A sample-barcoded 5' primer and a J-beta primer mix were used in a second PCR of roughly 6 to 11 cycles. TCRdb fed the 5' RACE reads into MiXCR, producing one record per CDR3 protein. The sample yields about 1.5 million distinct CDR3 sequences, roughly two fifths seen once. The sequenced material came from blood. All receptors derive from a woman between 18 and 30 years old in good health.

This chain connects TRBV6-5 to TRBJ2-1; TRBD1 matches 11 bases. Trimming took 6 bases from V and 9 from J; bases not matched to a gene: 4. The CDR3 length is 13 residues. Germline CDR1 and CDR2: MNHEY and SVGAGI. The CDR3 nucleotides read TGTGCCAGCAGACGGACAGGGGGCTTTGAGCAGTTCTTC. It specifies CASRRTGGFEQFF.

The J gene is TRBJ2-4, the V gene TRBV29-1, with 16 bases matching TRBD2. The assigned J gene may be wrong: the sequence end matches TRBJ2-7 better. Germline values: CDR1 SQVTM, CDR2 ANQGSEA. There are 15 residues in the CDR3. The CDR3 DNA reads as TGCAGCGTTGCAGGGACTAGCGGGAGGGCCTACGAGCAGTACTTC. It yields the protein CSVAGTSGRAYEQYF.

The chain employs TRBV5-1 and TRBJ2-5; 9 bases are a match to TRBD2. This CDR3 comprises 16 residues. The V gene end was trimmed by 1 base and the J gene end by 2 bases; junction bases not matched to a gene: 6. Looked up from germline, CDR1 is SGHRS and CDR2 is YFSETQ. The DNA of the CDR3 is TGCGCCAGCAGCTTGAGTAGCGGGGGTTGGCAAGAGACCCAGTACTTC. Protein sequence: CASSLSSGGWQETQYF.

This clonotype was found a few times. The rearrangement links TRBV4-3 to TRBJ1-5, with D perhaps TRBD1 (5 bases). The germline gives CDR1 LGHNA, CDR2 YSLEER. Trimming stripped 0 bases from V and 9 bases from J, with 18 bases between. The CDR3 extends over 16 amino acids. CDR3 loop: CASSQELGLPEGPQHF. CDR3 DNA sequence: TGCGCCAGCAGCCAAGAGTTGGGGCTGCCAGAAGGGCCCCAGCATTTT.

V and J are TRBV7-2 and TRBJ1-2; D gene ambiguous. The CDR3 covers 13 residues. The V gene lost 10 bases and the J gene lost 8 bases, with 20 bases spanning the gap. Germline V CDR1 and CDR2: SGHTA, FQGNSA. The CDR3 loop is CATTSQILGGYTF. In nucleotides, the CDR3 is TGTGCCACTACTTCCCAGATCCTGGGAGGCTACACCTTC.

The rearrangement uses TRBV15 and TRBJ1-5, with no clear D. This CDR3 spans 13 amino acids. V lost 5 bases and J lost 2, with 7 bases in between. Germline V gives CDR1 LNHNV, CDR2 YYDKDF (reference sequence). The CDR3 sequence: CATSPPGNQPQHF. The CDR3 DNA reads TGTGCCACCAGCCCTCCGGGCAATCAGCCCCAGCATTTT.

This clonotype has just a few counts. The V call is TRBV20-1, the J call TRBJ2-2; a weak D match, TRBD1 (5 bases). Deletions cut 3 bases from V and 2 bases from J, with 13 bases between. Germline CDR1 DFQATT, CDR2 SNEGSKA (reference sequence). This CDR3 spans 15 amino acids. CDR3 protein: CSASMGPPNTGELFF. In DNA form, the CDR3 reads TGCAGTGCTAGTATGGGGCCGCCTAACACCGGGGAGCTGTTTTTT.

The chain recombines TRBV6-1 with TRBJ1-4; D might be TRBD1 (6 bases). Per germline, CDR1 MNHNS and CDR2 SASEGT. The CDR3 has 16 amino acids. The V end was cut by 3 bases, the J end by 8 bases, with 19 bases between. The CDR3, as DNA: TGTGCCAGCAGTGAGCCGGCGGACAGTCTAGAGGAAAAACTGTTTTTT. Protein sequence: CASSEPADSLEEKLFF.

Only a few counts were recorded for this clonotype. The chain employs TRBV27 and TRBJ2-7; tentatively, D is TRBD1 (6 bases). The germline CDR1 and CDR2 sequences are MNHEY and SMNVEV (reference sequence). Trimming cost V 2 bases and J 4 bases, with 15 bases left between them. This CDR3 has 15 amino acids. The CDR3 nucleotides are TGTGCCAGCAGTTTAGGGACATTAATGGCGTACGAGCAGTACTTC. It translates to CASSLGTLMAYEQYF.

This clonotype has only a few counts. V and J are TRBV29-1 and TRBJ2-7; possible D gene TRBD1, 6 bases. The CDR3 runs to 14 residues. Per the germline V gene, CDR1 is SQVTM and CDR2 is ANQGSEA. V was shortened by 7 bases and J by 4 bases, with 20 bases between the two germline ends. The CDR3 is CSGYPRTADYEQYF. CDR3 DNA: TGCAGCGGCTACCCCCGGACAGCAGATTACGAGCAGTACTTC.

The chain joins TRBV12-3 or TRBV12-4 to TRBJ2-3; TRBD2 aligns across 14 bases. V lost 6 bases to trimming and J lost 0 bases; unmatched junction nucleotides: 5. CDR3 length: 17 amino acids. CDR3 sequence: CASSETSGGVSTDTQYF. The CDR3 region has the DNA TGTGCCAGCAGCGAGACTAGCGGGGGGGTAAGCACAGATACGCAGTATTTT.